The 2 T cell receptor beta chains below were found in one sample sequenced in a study of blood T cells in healthy people across ages. For the second PCR, which ran for about 7 to 11 cycles, a sample-barcoded 5' primer and a J-beta primer mix were used. TCRdb reprocessed the 5' RACE reads with MiXCR, giving one entry per CDR3 protein. Of around 2 million distinct CDR3 sequences detected, more than 35% appear once; the ten largest clones hold roughly 23%. Material for sequencing was blood. The receptors come from a human donor in good health.

The chain combines TRBV10-3 with TRBJ2-3, with TRBD2 identical over 7 bases. The CDR3 has 15 amino acids. Germline values: CDR1 ENHRY, CDR2 SYGVKD. Trimming at V came to 10 bases and at J to 0 bases, leaving 10 bases not matched to a gene. The CDR3 here is CATRGSVSSTDTQYF. CDR3 nucleotide sequence: TGTGCCACGCGGGGGAGTGTATCTAGCACAGATACGCAGTATTTT.

As to this clonotype: With a much larger clone just one base away, this may be a read error. This chain uses TRBV12-3 or TRBV12-4 with TRBJ1-1, with a weak D call TRBD1 (5 bases). V was trimmed by 6 bases and J by 4 bases, leaving 12 bases between them. The CDR3 loop spans 13 amino acids. The CDR3 region is CASRRDSRTEAFF. CDR3 DNA sequence: TGTGCCAGCAGACGGGACTCTCGCACTGAAGCTTTCTTT.